Below are 19 T cell receptor beta chains sequenced from a single sample in a study of early T cells in non-severe SARS-CoV-2 infection. TCRdb fed the 5' RACE reads into MiXCR, producing one record per CDR3 protein. The sample yields some 91,000 distinct CDR3 sequences, approximately 9.9% seen once. Sequencing used whole blood, obtained at baseline. Every receptor here comes from an adult who was a healthcare worker with PCR-confirmed SARS-CoV-2 infection or an uninfected control (not recorded which).

This clonotype was observed many times. V is TRBV2 and J is TRBJ2-1; 8 nucleotides line up with TRBD1. CDR1 SNHLY and CDR2 FYNNEI come from the germline V gene. The CDR3 contains 17 residues. V trimming: 5 bases; J trimming: 0 bases; junction bases outside the gene matches: 9. The CDR3 DNA sequence: TGTGCCAGCAGTCACATTCCGGGACAGGTCTCCTACAATGAGCAGTTCTTC. This encodes CASSHIPGQVSYNEQFF.

This clonotype was observed a handful of times. The chain links TRBV20-1 to TRBJ2-1, with 10 bases aligning to TRBD2. The CDR3 runs to 16 residues. Trimming at V came to 0 bases and at J to 10 bases, leaving 12 bases not matched to a gene. Germline CDR1 is DFQATT and CDR2 is SNEGSKA (reference sequence). CDR3 coding DNA: TGCAGTGCTAGAGATTCCCTAGCGGGAGATTGGAGGGAGCAGTTCTTC. It translates to CSARDSLAGDWREQFF.

This clonotype has just a few counts. The V and J genes are TRBV29-1 and TRBJ1-1; D remains unclear. The CDR3 length is 10 residues. Germline V CDR1 and CDR2: SQVTM, ANQGSEA. The germline V and J ends were trimmed by 6 bases and 4 bases, with 6 bases remaining between them. In DNA, the CDR3 is TGCAGCGTCGAGGGCACTGAAGCTTTCTTT. This translates into CSVEGTEAFF.

This clonotype was seen many times. The chain combines TRBV10-3 with TRBJ2-3, with 13 bases aligning to TRBD2. V lost 6 bases and J lost 0; bases outside the gene matches: 3. The CDR3 contains 16 residues. Germline CDR1 is ENHRY and CDR2 is SYGVKD. The CDR3 DNA reads as TGTGCCATCAGCGGGACTAGCGGGACCAGCACAGATACGCAGTATTTT. It translates to CAISGTSGTSTDTQYF.

This clonotype was seen at least ten times. The V gene is TRBV6-2 or TRBV6-3, the J gene TRBJ1-5; 7 nucleotides align to TRBD1. Germline lookup yields CDR1 MNHEY and CDR2 SVGEGT. CDR3 length: 16 residues. V was pared by 5 bases and J by 2 bases, with 9 bases of the junction left unmatched. This chain's CDR3 is CASSPRGRVGNQPQHF. In DNA, the CDR3 is TGTGCCAGCAGTCCTAGGGGGCGAGTGGGCAATCAGCCCCAGCATTTT.

This clonotype showed up just a few times. CDR3 protein: CSARATHQGVNSPLHF. The CDR3 DNA follows: TGCAGTGCTAGAGCCACACACCAGGGGGTTAATTCACCCCTCCACTTT. The chain is built from TRBV20-1 and TRBJ1-6; 7 positions agree with TRBD1. With 1 base clipped from V and 6 bases from J, the junction kept 9 bases outside the gene matches. The CDR3 runs 16 residues. The V gene's germline CDR1 is DFQATT and CDR2 SNEGSKA (reference sequence).

This clonotype was seen ten or more times. V is TRBV7-2 and J is TRBJ2-1, with D perhaps matching TRBD2 (6 bases). The germline V gene has CDR1 SGHTA and CDR2 FQGNSA. This CDR3 region has 14 residues. V lost 5 bases and J 5 bases, leaving 13 bases between the germline ends. The CDR3 nucleotides read TGTGCCAGCAGCCGGAGGGTAGGTGACAATGAGCAGTTCTTC. Amino acid sequence: CASSRRVGDNEQFF.

This clonotype was seen ten or more times. The gene calls are TRBV11-2 and TRBJ2-2, with a tentative D call TRBD2 (6 bases). The V gene lost 5 bases and the J gene lost 3 bases, with 16 bases spanning the gap. The germline V gene encodes CDR1 SGHAT and CDR2 FQNNGV. The CDR3 is made up of 16 amino acids. CDR3 sequence: CASSRPTGVHTGELFF. The CDR3 DNA reads as TGTGCCAGCAGCCGTCCTACGGGGGTCCACACCGGGGAGCTGTTTTTT.

This clonotype was detected only a few times. This chain uses TRBV7-9 with TRBJ2-3; 8 bases agree with TRBD1. Per germline, CDR1 SEHNR and CDR2 FQNEAQ (reference sequence). The V and J ends lost 2 bases and 5 bases, in that order; junction bases with no gene match: 9. The CDR3 runs 16 residues. The CDR3 sequence is CASSLSTGAMGDTQYF. CDR3 DNA: TGTGCCAGCAGCTTATCGACAGGGGCTATGGGAGATACGCAGTATTTT.

This clonotype was counted between two and nine times. The chain joins TRBV3-1 to TRBJ2-1; TRBD2 matches 11 bases. The CDR3 runs to 17 residues. The germline CDR1 and CDR2 sequences are LGHDT and YNNKEL (reference sequence). V shed 0 bases and J 9 bases; nucleotides not matched to a gene: 10. The CDR3 coding sequence is TGTGCCAGCAGCCAAGATCAGAGGACTAGCGGGTTTAGTGAGCAGTTCTTC. It specifies CASSQDQRTSGFSEQFF.

V and J are TRBV15 and TRBJ2-1; 8 bases fit TRBD2. This CDR3 region has 15 residues. The J segment lost 4 bases and the V segment lost 3 bases, leaving 5 bases of the junction unmatched. Germline V gene data show CDR1 as LNHNV and CDR2 as YYDKDF (reference sequence). The CDR3 spells CATSSGGAPYNEQFF. CDR3 coding DNA: TGTGCCACCAGCAGCGGGGGGGCCCCGTACAATGAGCAGTTCTTC.

The rearrangement uses TRBV3-1 and TRBJ1-5, with a weak D call TRBD1 (5 bases). V lost 0 bases and J 3 bases, leaving 12 bases between the germline ends. This CDR3 has 16 amino acids. The V gene's germline CDR1 is LGHDT and CDR2 YNNKEL (reference sequence). As DNA, the CDR3 is TGTGCCAGCAGCCAAGAGGGACCACAAACCAATCAGCCCCAGCATTTT. Encoded protein: CASSQEGPQTNQPQHF.

The CDR3 protein is CAISHEGAVTGANVLTF. Here the CDR3 DNA reads TGTGCCATCAGTCACGAGGGGGCGGTCACTGGGGCCAACGTCCTGACTTTC. This sequence joins TRBV10-3 and TRBJ2-6, with TRBD1 identical over 7 bases. V was pared by 5 bases and J by 2 bases, with 9 bases of the junction left unmatched. This CDR3 is built from 17 residues. CDR1 is ENHRY and CDR2 is SYGVKD in the germline V gene.

This clonotype has ten or more counts. V usage is TRBV6-1 and J usage is TRBJ1-5; no clear D gene. Germline CDR1 reads MNHNS; CDR2 reads SASEGT. With 6 bases removed from V and 4 bases from J, the gap between germline ends came to 22 bases. The CDR3 runs to 17 residues. CDR3 in DNA: TGTGCCAGCAGCGGGTTGAATGGGCCCCCGGAAAATCAGCCCCAGCATTTT. Translation: CASSGLNGPPENQPQHF.

The chain employs TRBV5-5 and TRBJ2-3; tentatively, D is TRBD2 (6 bases). Per germline, CDR1 SGHKS and CDR2 YYEKEE (reference sequence). V was cut by 1 base and J by 2 bases, with 8 bases left in between. This CDR3 has 14 residues. CDR3 in amino acids: CASSLQGLTDTQYF. The CDR3 DNA sequence: TGTGCCAGCAGCTTGCAGGGACTCACAGATACGCAGTATTTT. Complete variable domain (other parts from reference TRBV5-5 and TRBJ2-3): DAGVTQSPTHLIKTRGQQVTLRCSPISGHKSVSWYQQVLGQGPQFIFQYYEKEERGRGNFPDRFSARQFPNYSSELNVNALLLGDSALYLCASSLQGLTDTQYFGPGTRLTVL.

The chain carries TRBV19 and TRBJ2-1; weak D call: TRBD2 (6 bases). Germline V gene lookup returns CDR1 LNHDA and CDR2 SQIVND (reference sequence). The CDR3 contains 16 residues. V was trimmed by 4 bases and J by 3 bases, leaving 16 bases between them. This CDR3 reads CASSTRSGADYNEQFF. For the CDR3, the DNA is TGTGCCAGTAGTACCAGATCGGGAGCCGACTACAATGAGCAGTTCTTC.

This clonotype was seen a few times. The J gene is TRBJ1-2, the V gene TRBV24-1; TRBD1 matches 9 bases. Per germline, CDR1 KGHDR and CDR2 SFDVKD. Trimming cost V 3 bases and J 3 bases; bases outside gene matches: 4. This CDR3 contains 15 residues. The CDR3 sequence is CATSDPRTGDYGYTF. The CDR3 region has the DNA TGTGCCACCAGTGATCCCCGGACAGGGGACTATGGCTACACCTTC.

V usage is TRBV12-3 or TRBV12-4 and J usage is TRBJ2-7, with TRBD2 matching over 12 bases. V was pared by 1 base and J by 6 bases, with 7 bases of the junction left unmatched. The CDR3 sequence is 16 residues long. The CDR3 spells CASSLGASGRAVEQYF. CDR3 nucleotides: TGTGCCAGCAGTTTAGGGGCTAGCGGGAGGGCCGTCGAGCAGTACTTC.

This clonotype was seen ten or more times. The chain links TRBV4-3 to TRBJ2-1, with unresolved D. Germline values: CDR1 LGHNA, CDR2 YSLEER. The CDR3 has 12 residues. V was shortened by 3 bases and J by 3 bases, with 3 bases between the two germline ends. CDR3 residues: CASSQGYNEQFF. The CDR3 DNA reads TGCGCCAGCAGCCAGGGCTACAATGAGCAGTTCTTC.